This TCR beta chain was sequenced in a study of T cells after posttransplantation cyclophosphamide. For this clone: Its cognate antigen is unknown.

Assay: immunoSEQ multiplex PCR; the TCRdb copy retains only in-frame clones and omits some. The table records around 9,000 clones, nearly 99% of them present only once. This CDR3 comprises 15 residues. V gave up 6 bases and J gave up 6 bases; unmatched junction bases: 7. Germline assignment: CDR1 MNHEY and CDR2 SVGAGI. General study findings and limits: After PTCy, TRB diversity resembled that of CNI/methotrexate controls.

This receptor was taken from a man aged 45 to 65 in good health, CMV-negative, and a related stem cell transplant donor. The V gene is TRBV6-5, the J gene TRBJ2-1; 11 positions agree with TRBD2. Sequenced sample: naive CD8+ T cells sorted from PBMCs. In nucleotides, the CDR3 is TGTGCCAGCAGAGATTTGGGGACTAGCGGCAATGAGCAGTTCTTC. Its translation is CASRDLGTSGNEQFF.